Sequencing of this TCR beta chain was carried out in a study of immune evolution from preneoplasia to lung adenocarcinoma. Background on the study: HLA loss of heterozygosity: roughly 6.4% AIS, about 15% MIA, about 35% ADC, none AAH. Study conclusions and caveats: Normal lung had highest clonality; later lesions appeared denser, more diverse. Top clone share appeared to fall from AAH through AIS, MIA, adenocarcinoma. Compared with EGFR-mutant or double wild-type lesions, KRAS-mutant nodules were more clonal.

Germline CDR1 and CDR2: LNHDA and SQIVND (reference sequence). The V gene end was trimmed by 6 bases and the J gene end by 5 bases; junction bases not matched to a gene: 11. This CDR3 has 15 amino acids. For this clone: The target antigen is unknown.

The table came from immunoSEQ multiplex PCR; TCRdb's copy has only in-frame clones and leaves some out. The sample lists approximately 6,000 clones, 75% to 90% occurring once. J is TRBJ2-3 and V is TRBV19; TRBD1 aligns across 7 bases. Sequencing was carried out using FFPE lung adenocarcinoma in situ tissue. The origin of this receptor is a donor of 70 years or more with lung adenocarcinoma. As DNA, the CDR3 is TGTGCCAGTAGGACAGGGCCCAGAAGGGGAGATACGCAGTATTTT. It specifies CASRTGPRRGDTQYF.